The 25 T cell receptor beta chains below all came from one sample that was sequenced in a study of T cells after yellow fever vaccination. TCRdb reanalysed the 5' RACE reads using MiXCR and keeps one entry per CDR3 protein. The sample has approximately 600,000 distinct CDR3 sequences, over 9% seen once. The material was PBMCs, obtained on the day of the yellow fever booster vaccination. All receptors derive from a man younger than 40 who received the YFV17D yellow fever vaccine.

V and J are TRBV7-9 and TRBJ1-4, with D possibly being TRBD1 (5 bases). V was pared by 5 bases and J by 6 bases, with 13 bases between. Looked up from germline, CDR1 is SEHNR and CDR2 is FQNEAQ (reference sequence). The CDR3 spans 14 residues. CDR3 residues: CASSPGFLDEKLFF. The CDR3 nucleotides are TGTGCCAGCAGCCCAGGGTTTCTGGATGAAAAACTGTTTTTT. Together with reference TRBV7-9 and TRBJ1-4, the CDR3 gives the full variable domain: DTGVSQNPRHKITKRGQNVTFRCDPISEHNRLYWYRQTLGQGPEFLTYFQNEAQLEKSRLLSDRFSAERPKGSFSTLEIQRTEQGDSAMYLCASSPGFLDEKLFFGSGTQLSVL.

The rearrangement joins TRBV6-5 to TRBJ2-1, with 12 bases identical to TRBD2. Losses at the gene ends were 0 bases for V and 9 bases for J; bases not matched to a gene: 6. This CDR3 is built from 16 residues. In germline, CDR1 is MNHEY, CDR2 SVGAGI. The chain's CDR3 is CASSYSGLAGLGEQFF. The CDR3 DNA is TGTGCCAGCAGTTACTCAGGACTAGCGGGATTGGGTGAGCAGTTCTTC.

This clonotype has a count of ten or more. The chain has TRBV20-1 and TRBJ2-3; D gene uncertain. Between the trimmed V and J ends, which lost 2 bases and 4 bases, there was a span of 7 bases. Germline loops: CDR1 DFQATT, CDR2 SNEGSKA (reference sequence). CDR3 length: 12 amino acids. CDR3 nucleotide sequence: TGCAGTGCTAGATTGGCCGCAGATACGCAGTATTTT. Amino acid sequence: CSARLAADTQYF.

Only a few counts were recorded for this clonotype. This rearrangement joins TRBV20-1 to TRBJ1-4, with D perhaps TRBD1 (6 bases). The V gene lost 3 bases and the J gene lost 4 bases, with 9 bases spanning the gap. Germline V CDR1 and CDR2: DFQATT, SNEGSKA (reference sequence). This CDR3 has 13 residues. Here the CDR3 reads CSASTGINEKLFF. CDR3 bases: TGCAGTGCTAGCACAGGGATTAATGAAAAACTGTTTTTT.

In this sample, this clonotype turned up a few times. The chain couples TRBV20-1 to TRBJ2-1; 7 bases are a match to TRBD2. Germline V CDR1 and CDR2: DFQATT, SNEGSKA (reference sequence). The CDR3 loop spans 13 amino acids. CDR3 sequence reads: CTTWGGGLDEQFF. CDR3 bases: TGCACCACTTGGGGGGGAGGGTTAGATGAGCAGTTCTTC.

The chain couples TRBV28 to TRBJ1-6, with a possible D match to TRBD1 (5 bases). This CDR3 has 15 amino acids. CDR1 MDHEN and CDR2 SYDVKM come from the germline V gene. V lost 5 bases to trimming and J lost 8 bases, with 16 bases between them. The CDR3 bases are TGTGCCAGCAGTCCACGGGACGGGGGGTATTCACCCCTCCACTTT. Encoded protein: CASSPRDGGYSPLHF.

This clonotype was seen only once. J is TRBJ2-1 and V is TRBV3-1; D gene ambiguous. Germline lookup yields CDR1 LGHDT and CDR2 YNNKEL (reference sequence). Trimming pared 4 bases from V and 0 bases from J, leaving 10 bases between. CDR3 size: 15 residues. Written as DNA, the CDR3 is TGTGCCAGCAGCCGAAGTAGGAGCTCCTACAATGAGCAGTTCTTC. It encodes CASSRSRSSYNEQFF.

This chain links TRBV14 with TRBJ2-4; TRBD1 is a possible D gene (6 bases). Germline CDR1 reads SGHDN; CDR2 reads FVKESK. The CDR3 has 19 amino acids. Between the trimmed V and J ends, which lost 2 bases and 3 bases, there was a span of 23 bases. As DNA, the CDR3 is TGTGCCAGCAGCCAATGGATTAGGAAACAGGGATTAGACAAAAACATTCAGTACTTC. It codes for CASSQWIRKQGLDKNIQYF.

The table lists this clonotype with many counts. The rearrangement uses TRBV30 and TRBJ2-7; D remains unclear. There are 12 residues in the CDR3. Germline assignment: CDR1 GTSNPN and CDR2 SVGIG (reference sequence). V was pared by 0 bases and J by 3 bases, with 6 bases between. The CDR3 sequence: CAWSVTNYEQYF. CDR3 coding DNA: TGTGCCTGGAGTGTAACTAACTACGAGCAGTACTTC.

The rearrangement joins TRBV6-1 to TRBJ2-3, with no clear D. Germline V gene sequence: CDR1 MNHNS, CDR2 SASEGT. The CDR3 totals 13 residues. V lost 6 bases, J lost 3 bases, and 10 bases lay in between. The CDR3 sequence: CASSGIGTDTQYF. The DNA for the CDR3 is TGTGCCAGCAGCGGCATAGGTACAGATACGCAGTATTTT.

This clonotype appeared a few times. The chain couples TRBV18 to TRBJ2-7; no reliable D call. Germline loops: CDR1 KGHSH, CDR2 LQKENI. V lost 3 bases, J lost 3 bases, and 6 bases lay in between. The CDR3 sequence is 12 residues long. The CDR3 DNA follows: TGTGCCAGCTCACCGAACCTCTACGAGCAGTACTTC. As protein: CASSPNLYEQYF.

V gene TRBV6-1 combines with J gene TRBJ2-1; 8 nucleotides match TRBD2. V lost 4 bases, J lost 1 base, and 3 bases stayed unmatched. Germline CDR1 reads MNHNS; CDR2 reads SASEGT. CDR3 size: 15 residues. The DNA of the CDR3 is TGTGCCAGCAGTGCCGGGAGGGTGTCCTACAATGAGCAGTTCTTC. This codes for CASSAGRVSYNEQFF.

This CDR3 reads CASSFSRQGTYEQYF. CDR3 nucleotide sequence: TGTGCCAGCAGCTTTTCGAGACAGGGGACCTACGAGCAGTACTTC. The chain uses TRBV7-2 and TRBJ2-7; 8 bases are a match to TRBD1. Germline CDR1 is SGHTA and CDR2 is FQGNSA. V lost 3 bases to trimming and J lost 2 bases; unmatched junction nucleotides: 6. The CDR3 extends over 15 amino acids.

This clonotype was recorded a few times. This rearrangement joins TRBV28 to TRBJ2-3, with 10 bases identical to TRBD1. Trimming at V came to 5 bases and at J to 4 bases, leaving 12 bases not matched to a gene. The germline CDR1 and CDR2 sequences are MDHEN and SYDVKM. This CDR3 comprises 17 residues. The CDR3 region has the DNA TGTGCCAGCAGTACTAACCGGGACAGGGGTTTCGCAGATACGCAGTATTTT. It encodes CASSTNRDRGFADTQYF.

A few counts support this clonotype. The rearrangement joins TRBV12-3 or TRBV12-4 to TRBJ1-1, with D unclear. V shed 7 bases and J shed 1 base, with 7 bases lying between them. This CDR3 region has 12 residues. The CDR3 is CASTGENTEAFF. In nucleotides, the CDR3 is TGTGCCAGCACCGGGGAGAACACTGAAGCTTTCTTT.

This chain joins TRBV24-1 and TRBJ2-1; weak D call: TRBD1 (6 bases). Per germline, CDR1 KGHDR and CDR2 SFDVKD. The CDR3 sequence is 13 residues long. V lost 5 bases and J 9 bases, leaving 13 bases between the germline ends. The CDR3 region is CATSAGDIAEQFF. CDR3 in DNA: TGTGCCACCAGTGCAGGGGATATTGCTGAGCAGTTCTTC.

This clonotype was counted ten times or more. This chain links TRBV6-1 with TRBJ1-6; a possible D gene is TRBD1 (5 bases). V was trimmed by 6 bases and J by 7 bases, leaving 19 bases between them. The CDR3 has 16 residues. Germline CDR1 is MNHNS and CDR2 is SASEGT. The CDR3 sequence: CASRRKGTFANSPLHF. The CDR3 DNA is TGTGCCAGCAGAAGAAAGGGGACTTTCGCAAATTCACCCCTCCACTTT.

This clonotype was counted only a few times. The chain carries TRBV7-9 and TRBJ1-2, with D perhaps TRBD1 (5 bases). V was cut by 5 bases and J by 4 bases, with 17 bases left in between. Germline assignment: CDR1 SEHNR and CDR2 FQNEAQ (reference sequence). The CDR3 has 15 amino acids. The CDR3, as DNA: TGTGCCAGCAGCAGTAGTACGGGACGGACCTATGGCTACACCTTC. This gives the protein CASSSSTGRTYGYTF.

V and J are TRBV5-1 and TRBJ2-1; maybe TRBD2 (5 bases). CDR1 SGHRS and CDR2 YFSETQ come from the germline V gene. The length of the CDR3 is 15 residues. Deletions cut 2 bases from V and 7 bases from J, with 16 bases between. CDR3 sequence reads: CASSLTRDRKNEQFF. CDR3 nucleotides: TGCGCCAGCAGCTTAACTAGGGATAGGAAGAATGAGCAGTTCTTC.

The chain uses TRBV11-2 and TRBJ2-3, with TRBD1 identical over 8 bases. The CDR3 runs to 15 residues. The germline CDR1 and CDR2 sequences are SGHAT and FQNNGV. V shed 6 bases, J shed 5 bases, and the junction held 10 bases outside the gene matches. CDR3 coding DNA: TGTGCCAGCAGAGTCCGGACAGGGAATGAAGATACGCAGTATTTT. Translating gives CASRVRTGNEDTQYF.

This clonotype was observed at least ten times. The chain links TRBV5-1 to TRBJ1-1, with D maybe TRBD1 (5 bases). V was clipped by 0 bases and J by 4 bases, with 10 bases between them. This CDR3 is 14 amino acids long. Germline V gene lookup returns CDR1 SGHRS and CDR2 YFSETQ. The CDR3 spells CASSLAGGGTEAFF. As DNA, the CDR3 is TGCGCCAGCAGCTTGGCCGGCGGGGGCACTGAAGCTTTCTTT.

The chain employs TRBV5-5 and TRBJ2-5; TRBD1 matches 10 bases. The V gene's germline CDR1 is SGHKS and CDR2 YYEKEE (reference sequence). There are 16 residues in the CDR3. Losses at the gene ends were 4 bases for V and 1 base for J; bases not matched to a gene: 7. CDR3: CASSQKTGGRQETQYF. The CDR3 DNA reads TGTGCCAGCAGCCAAAAGACAGGGGGCCGCCAAGAGACCCAGTACTTC.

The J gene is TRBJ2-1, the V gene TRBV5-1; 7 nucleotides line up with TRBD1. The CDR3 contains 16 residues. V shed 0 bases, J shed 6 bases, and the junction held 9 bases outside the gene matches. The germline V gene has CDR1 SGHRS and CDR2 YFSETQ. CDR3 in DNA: TGCGCCAGCAGCTTGGCTTGGACAGGATTCGCCAATGAGCAGTTCTTC. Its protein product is CASSLAWTGFANEQFF.

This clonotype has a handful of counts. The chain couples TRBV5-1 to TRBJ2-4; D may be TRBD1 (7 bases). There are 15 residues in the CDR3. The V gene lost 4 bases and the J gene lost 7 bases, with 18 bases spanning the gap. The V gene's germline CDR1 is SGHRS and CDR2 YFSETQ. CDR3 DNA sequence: TGCGCCAGCAGCATGGAGGGGGCGATCGTCAACATTCAGTACTTC. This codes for CASSMEGAIVNIQYF.

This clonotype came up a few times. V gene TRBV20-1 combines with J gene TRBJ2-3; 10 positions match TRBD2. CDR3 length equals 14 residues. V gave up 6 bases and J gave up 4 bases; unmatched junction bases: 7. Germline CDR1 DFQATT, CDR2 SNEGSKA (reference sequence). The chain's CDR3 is CSAPLAGVSDTQYF. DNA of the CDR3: TGCAGTGCACCCCTAGCGGGAGTTTCAGATACGCAGTATTTT.